These 18 T cell receptor beta chains originate from one sample sequenced in a study of OX40 agonist ivuxolimab in advanced cancers. Produced via immunoSEQ multiplex PCR; TCRdb's table is partial and in-frame only. The sample records about 81,000 clones, more than 70% being singletons. The sample here was CD4+ or CD8+ T cells sorted from blood, taken in a trial of the OX40 agonist ivuxolimab. The receptors stem from an adult with an advanced solid tumor such as melanoma, head and neck, liver or kidney cancer.

The chain uses TRBV5-1 and TRBJ1-2; possibly TRBD1 for D (5 bases). The V gene's germline CDR1 is SGHRS and CDR2 YFSETQ. V was shortened by 4 bases and J by 7 bases, with 14 bases between the two germline ends. The CDR3 loop spans 13 amino acids. CDR3 nucleotide sequence: TGCGCCAGCAGCCAGTCCCAGGGAACTGGCTACACCTTC. This gives the protein CASSQSQGTGYTF.

The chain joins TRBV7-8 to TRBJ1-5; TRBD1 is a possible D gene (5 bases). This CDR3 spans 15 amino acids. The germline CDR1 and CDR2 sequences are SGHVS and FQNEAQ. V shed 5 bases and J shed 1 base, with 12 bases lying between them. CDR3 region: CASSAQGYSNQPQHF. In DNA, the CDR3 is TGTGCCAGCAGCGCTCAGGGATACAGCAATCAGCCCCAGCATTTT.

This chain connects TRBV9 to TRBJ1-1; tentatively, D is TRBD1 (6 bases). This CDR3 has 14 residues. Germline V lookup: CDR1 SGDLS, CDR2 YYNGEE. Trimming pared 4 bases from V and 3 bases from J, leaving 13 bases between. The CDR3 DNA reads TGTGCCAGCAGCACATTATCAGGGGACACTGAAGCTTTCTTT. This codes for CASSTLSGDTEAFF.

V usage is TRBV7-9 and J usage is TRBJ2-7; D is possibly TRBD1 (6 bases). V dropped 2 bases and J dropped 1 base, with 12 bases sitting between them. The CDR3 has 15 residues. CDR1 and CDR2 (germline): SEHNR, FQNEAQ (reference sequence). The CDR3 reads CASSLTPGVSYEQYF. In DNA, the CDR3 is TGTGCCAGCAGCTTAACCCCAGGGGTTTCCTACGAGCAGTACTTC.

The chain employs TRBV7-2 and TRBJ1-5; D is unresolved. V lost 3 bases, J lost 1 base, and 13 bases lay in between. Germline values: CDR1 SGHTA, CDR2 FQGNSA. This CDR3 spans 16 amino acids. In DNA, the CDR3 is TGTGCCAGCAGCTTTTCTCGGGGATCAAGCAATCAGCCCCAGCATTTT. This translates into CASSFSRGSSNQPQHF.

V gene TRBV19 combines with J gene TRBJ2-5, with 10 bases matching TRBD2. The CDR3 has 16 residues. The V and J ends lost 5 bases and 2 bases, in that order; junction bases with no gene match: 8. Germline lookup yields CDR1 LNHDA and CDR2 SQIVND (reference sequence). CDR3 amino acids: CASSQPGTSEQETQYF. CDR3 DNA: TGTGCCAGTAGTCAACCCGGGACTAGCGAGCAAGAGACCCAGTACTTC.

The chain links TRBV11-2 to TRBJ2-1; no reliable D call. Germline lookup yields CDR1 SGHAT and CDR2 FQNNGV. Trimming pared 4 bases from V and 2 bases from J, leaving 12 bases between. This CDR3 is built from 15 residues. CDR3 DNA sequence: TGTGCCAGCAGCTACCAGATGGAGACCTACAATGAGCAGTTCTTC. It is translated as CASSYQMETYNEQFF.

V and J are TRBV10-3 and TRBJ2-2; D gene uncertain. The CDR3 consists of 14 residues. V was trimmed by 8 bases and J by 0 bases, leaving 10 bases between them. Per the germline V gene, CDR1 is ENHRY and CDR2 is SYGVKD. CDR3 protein: CAIGPNSNTGELFF. The DNA of the CDR3 is TGTGCCATCGGGCCAAACTCGAACACCGGGGAGCTGTTTTTT.

The rearrangement uses TRBV11-2 and TRBJ1-5; no firm D call. CDR3 length: 15 amino acids. Germline V lookup: CDR1 SGHAT, CDR2 FQNNGV. Trimming pared 5 bases from V and 0 bases from J, leaving 11 bases between. The CDR3, as DNA: TGTGCCAGCAGCCCTAGTGGGGATAGCAATCAGCCCCAGCATTTT. It yields the protein CASSPSGDSNQPQHF.

The rearrangement uses TRBV19 and TRBJ2-6, with a weak D call TRBD2 (5 bases). The CDR3 is 16 amino acids. Per the germline V gene, CDR1 is LNHDA and CDR2 is SQIVND (reference sequence). V was shortened by 3 bases and J by 3 bases, with 12 bases between the two germline ends. CDR3 region: CASSIRPGYGANVLTF. In DNA, the CDR3 is TGTGCCAGTAGTATCAGGCCGGGGTATGGGGCCAACGTCCTGACTTTC. Supplemented by reference TRBV19 and TRBJ2-6, the full variable domain reads DGGITQSPKYLFRKEGQNVTLSCEQNLNHDAMYWYRQDPGQGLRLIYYSQIVNDFQKGDIAEGYSVSREKKESFPLTVTSAQKNPTAFYLCASSIRPGYGANVLTFGAGSRLTVL.

This chain uses TRBV18 with TRBJ1-6, with D maybe TRBD1 (6 bases). The CDR3 has 16 amino acids. Trimming took 3 bases from V and 7 from J, leaving 16 bases between them. CDR1 KGHSH and CDR2 LQKENI come from the germline V gene. The CDR3 bases are TGTGCCAGCTCACCCTCGCTTGAGCAGGGGAATTCACCCCTCCACTTT. Its translation is CASSPSLEQGNSPLHF.

The gene calls are TRBV7-3 and TRBJ2-3; the match to TRBD2 covers 12 bases. V shed 0 bases, J shed 1 base, and the junction held 2 bases outside the gene matches. The CDR3 consists of 17 residues. Germline V lookup: CDR1 SGHTA, CDR2 FQGTGA. The CDR3 here is CASSLTPSGGGTDTQYF. As DNA, the CDR3 is TGTGCCAGCAGCTTAACGCCTAGCGGGGGGGGCACAGATACGCAGTATTTT.

The V call is TRBV2, the J call TRBJ2-5; D gene ambiguous. Germline V gene sequence: CDR1 SNHLY, CDR2 FYNNEI. This CDR3 has 14 residues. Trimming left V 2 bases short and J 0 bases short, with 7 bases between. This CDR3 reads CASSESGYQETQYF. The CDR3 nucleotides read TGTGCCAGCAGTGAATCGGGCTACCAAGAGACCCAGTACTTC.

The chain is built from TRBV4-1 and TRBJ2-1; 11 bases fit TRBD2. CDR1 and CDR2 from the germline V gene are MGHRA and YSYEKL. V trimming: 1 base; J trimming: 6 bases; junction bases outside the gene matches: 14. The CDR3 contains 19 residues. The CDR3 here is CASSQGTGQLAGVSNEQFF. Written as DNA, the CDR3 is TGCGCCAGCAGCCAAGGGACAGGCCAACTAGCGGGAGTCTCCAATGAGCAGTTCTTC.

The table lists this clone with a count of one. The chain is built from TRBV28 and TRBJ1-2; a weak D match, TRBD1 (5 bases). Germline assignment: CDR1 MDHEN and CDR2 SYDVKM. The CDR3 totals 13 residues. V dropped 4 bases and J dropped 7 bases, with 13 bases sitting between them. CDR3 bases: TGTGCCAGCAGTTCGACCAGCAGGGTTGGCTACACCTTC. Amino acid sequence: CASSSTSRVGYTF.

J is TRBJ1-4 and V is TRBV28; 9 nucleotides match TRBD1. CDR3 size: 15 residues. Looked up from germline, CDR1 is MDHEN and CDR2 is SYDVKM. Trimming cost V 6 bases and J 4 bases; bases outside gene matches: 6. The CDR3 DNA reads TGTGCCAGCAGCCCATCGGGACAGGGTAATGAAAAACTGTTTTTT. Amino acid sequence: CASSPSGQGNEKLFF.

The V and J genes are TRBV29-1 and TRBJ2-1; D is possibly TRBD1 (5 bases). Germline V gives CDR1 SQVTM, CDR2 ANQGSEA. The V end lost 6 bases, the J end lost 0 bases, and 9 bases lay between the germline ends. This CDR3 comprises 13 residues. The CDR3 reads CSVRDSSYNEQFF. The CDR3 bases are TGCAGCGTGAGAGACAGCTCCTACAATGAGCAGTTCTTC.

On this clone: The junction departs from germline at one end; a sequencing error may be responsible. The gene calls are TRBV27 and TRBJ2-2; possibly TRBD2 for D (6 bases). Germline loops: CDR1 MNHEY, CDR2 SMNVEV (reference sequence). The CDR3 runs 13 residues. This chain's CDR3 is CASSLVGAGGLFF. CDR3 bases: TGTGCCAGCAGTTTAGTAGGAGCCGGGGGGCTGTTTTTT.